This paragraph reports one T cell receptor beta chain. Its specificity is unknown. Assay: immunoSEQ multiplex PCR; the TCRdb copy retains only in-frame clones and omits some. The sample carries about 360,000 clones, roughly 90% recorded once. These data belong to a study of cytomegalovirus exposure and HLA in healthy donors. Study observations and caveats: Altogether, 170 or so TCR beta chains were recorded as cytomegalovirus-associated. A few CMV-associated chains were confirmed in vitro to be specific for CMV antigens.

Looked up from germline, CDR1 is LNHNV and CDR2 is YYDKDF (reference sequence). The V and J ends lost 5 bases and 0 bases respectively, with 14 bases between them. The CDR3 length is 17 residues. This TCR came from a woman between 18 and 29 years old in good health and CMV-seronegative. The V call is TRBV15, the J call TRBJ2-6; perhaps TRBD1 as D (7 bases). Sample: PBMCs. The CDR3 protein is CATSGGTVYSGANVLTF. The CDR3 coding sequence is TGTGCCACCAGCGGCGGGACAGTATACTCTGGGGCCAACGTCCTGACTTTC.